The entry that follows covers one T cell receptor (beta chain) sequence. Per the original data handling: For nucleated cells, counts were estimated from reference gene primer amplification. Assay: immunoSEQ multiplex PCR; the TCRdb copy retains only in-frame clones and omits some. The D gene and trimming were derived from the DNA, and the V and J assignments and clone size from that table. The repertoire includes approximately 47,000 clones, 86% of them detected once, and roughly 2.1% sits in the top ten. CDR1 is SGHRS, CDR2 YFSETQ, per germline. The CDR3 runs 14 residues. With 0 bases removed from V and 3 bases from J, the gap between germline ends came to 6 bases. The data were obtained in a study of blood T cell repertoires in COVID-19. At the level of the study: Researchers got acute and convalescent COVID-19 samples from the United States, Italy and Spain.

The sample taken for sequencing was peripheral blood. This TCR was recovered from a woman aged 55-70 years with acute or convalescent COVID-19. The chain employs TRBV5-1 and TRBJ2-2; possibly TRBD1 for D (5 bases). CDR3 loop: CASSLGGHTGELFF. The CDR3 DNA sequence: TGCGCCAGCAGCTTGGGGGGCCACACCGGGGAGCTGTTTTTT.